This T cell receptor (beta chain) was profiled in a study of blood T cell repertoires in COVID-19. Looking at the study overall: Samples came from the United States, Italy and Spain, spanning acute and convalescent COVID-19.

The table came from immunoSEQ multiplex PCR; TCRdb's copy has only in-frame clones and leaves some out. In the table there are approximately 37,000 clones, around 90% of which are singletons. The source of this sequence is a middle-aged man with active COVID-19. Sequenced material: peripheral blood.

The CDR3 DNA reads TGTGCCAGCAGTTCTGGGACTACTAGCACAGATACGCAGTATTTT. Translated: CASSSGTTSTDTQYF. The genes are TRBV27 and TRBJ2-3, with 7 nucleotides matching TRBD2. CDR3 length equals 15 residues. V gave up 4 bases and J gave up 0 bases; unmatched junction bases: 4. Germline CDR1 MNHEY, CDR2 SMNVEV (reference sequence).